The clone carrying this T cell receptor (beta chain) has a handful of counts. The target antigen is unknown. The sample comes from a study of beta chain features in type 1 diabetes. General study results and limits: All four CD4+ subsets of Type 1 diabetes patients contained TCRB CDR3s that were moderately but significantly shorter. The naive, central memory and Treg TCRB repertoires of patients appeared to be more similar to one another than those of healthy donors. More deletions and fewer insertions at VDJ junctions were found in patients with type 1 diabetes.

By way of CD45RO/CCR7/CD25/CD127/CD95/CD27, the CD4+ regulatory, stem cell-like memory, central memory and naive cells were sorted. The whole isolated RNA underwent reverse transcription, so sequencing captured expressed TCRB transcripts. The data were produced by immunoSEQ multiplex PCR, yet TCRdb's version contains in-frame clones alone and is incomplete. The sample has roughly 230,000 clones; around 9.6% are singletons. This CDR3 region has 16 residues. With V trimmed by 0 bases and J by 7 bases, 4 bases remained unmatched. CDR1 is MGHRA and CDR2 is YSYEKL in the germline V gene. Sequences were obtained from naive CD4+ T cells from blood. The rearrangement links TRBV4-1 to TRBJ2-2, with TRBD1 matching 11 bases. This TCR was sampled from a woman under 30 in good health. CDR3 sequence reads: CASSQDRTGGVGELFF. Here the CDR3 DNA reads TGCGCCAGCAGCCAAGACAGGACAGGGGGCGTCGGGGAGCTGTTTTTT.